These 27 T cell receptor beta chains originate from one sample sequenced in a study of blood T cell repertoires in COVID-19. Profiled with immunoSEQ multiplex PCR; TCRdb holds only in-frame clones, not every one. Of roughly 200,000 clones listed, 87% are singletons. Sequenced sample: peripheral blood. The receptor source for this set is a man aged 55 to 70 with active or convalescent COVID-19.

J is TRBJ1-5 and V is TRBV2, with D hard to call. CDR1 is SNHLY and CDR2 is FYNNEI in the germline V gene. Trimming took off 7 bases at V and 0 bases at J, with 7 bases between the two ends. The CDR3 has 13 residues. CDR3 in amino acids: CASTGYSNQPQHF. The DNA for the CDR3 is TGTGCCAGCACGGGGTATAGCAATCAGCCCCAGCATTTT.

V usage is TRBV18 and J usage is TRBJ2-3, with D hard to call. The V end was cut by 6 bases, the J end by 0 bases, with 13 bases between. The CDR3 totals 15 residues. Germline loops: CDR1 KGHSH, CDR2 LQKENI. CDR3 sequence: CASSSTTISTDTQYF. Here the CDR3 DNA reads TGTGCCAGCTCTTCAACGACAATAAGCACAGATACGCAGTATTTT. Full variable domain (rest looked up from reference TRBV18 and TRBJ2-3): NAGVMQNPRHLVRRRGQEARLRCSPMKGHSHVYWYRQLPEEGLKFMVYLQKENIIDESGMPKERFSAEFPKEGPSILRIQQVVRGDSAAYFCASSSTTISTDTQYFGPGTRLTVL.

This clone appeared once. The V and J genes are TRBV3-1 (or the pseudogene TRBV3-2) and TRBJ2-3, with 11 nucleotides matching TRBD2. The CDR3 spans 18 residues. The V and J ends lost 4 bases and 0 bases, in that order; junction bases with no gene match: 9. Germline loops: CDR1 LGHDT, CDR2 YNNKEL (reference sequence). CDR3 in amino acids: CASSLFGTSGYSTDTQYF. Here the CDR3 DNA reads TGTGCCAGCAGCCTTTTCGGGACTAGCGGATATAGCACAGATACGCAGTATTTT.

V is TRBV2 and J is TRBJ1-5; a weak D match, TRBD1 (6 bases). This CDR3 has 15 residues. The V end lost 3 bases, the J end lost 5 bases, and 14 bases lay between the germline ends. Germline V gene sequence: CDR1 SNHLY, CDR2 FYNNEI. In nucleotides, the CDR3 is TGTGCCAGCAGTGATGGGGAGGGGGTAGATCAGCCCCAGCATTTT. This encodes CASSDGEGVDQPQHF. Full variable domain (missing parts from reference TRBV2 and TRBJ1-5): EPEVTQTPSHQVTQMGQEVILRCVPISNHLYFYWYRQILGQKVEFLVSFYNNEISEKSEIFDDQFSVERPDGSNFTLKIRSTKLEDSAMYFCASSDGEGVDQPQHFGDGTRLSIL.

This chain connects TRBV5-1 to TRBJ2-1; TRBD2 agrees at 7 bases. Losses at the gene ends were 2 bases for V and 7 bases for J; bases not matched to a gene: 3. CDR1 and CDR2 (germline): SGHRS, YFSETQ. The CDR3 is made up of 13 amino acids. CDR3 residues: CASSLTSVNEQFF. The CDR3 nucleotides read TGCGCCAGCAGCTTAACTAGCGTAAATGAGCAGTTCTTC.

CDR3 sequence: CSVVTSGGETQYF. As DNA, the CDR3 is TGCAGCGTTGTCACTAGCGGGGGGGAGACCCAGTACTTC. The chain joins TRBV29-1 to TRBJ2-5; 12 bases are a match to TRBD2. V lost 4 bases, J lost 5 bases, and 2 bases stayed unmatched. Germline loops: CDR1 SQVTM, CDR2 ANQGSEA. This CDR3 is 13 amino acids long.

In its sample, this clone was seen once. The same CDR3 can be traced to other DNA sequences in this sample. The chain uses TRBV5-1 and TRBJ1-2, with 11 bases fitting TRBD1. From germline, CDR1 is SGHRS and CDR2 YFSETQ. Trimming removed 2 bases from V and 8 bases from J; junction bases left unmatched: 5. CDR3 length equals 14 residues. CDR3 bases: TGCGCCAGCAGCTTAGGACAGGGGGCGAGAGGCTACACCTTC. Its protein is CASSLGQGARGYTF.

The chain recombines TRBV6-5 with TRBJ2-1; TRBD1 matches at 8 bases. The CDR3 totals 14 residues. The trim removed 6 bases at V and 7 bases at J, leaving 8 bases unmatched. Germline V CDR1 and CDR2: MNHEY, SVGAGI. CDR3 region: CASRPGTGGNEQFF. The CDR3 DNA reads TGTGCCAGCAGGCCCGGTACAGGGGGGAATGAGCAGTTCTTC.

As concerns this clone: Within the sample, other DNA sequences also encode this same CDR3. The chain carries TRBV6-5 and TRBJ1-2; possible D gene TRBD1, 5 bases. Trimming shortened V by 3 bases and J by 4 bases, and 9 bases separated the two germline ends. This CDR3 spans 13 amino acids. CDR1 and CDR2 from the germline V gene are MNHEY and SVGAGI. CDR3 sequence: CASSYGGGYGYTF. CDR3 coding DNA: TGTGCCAGCAGTTATGGGGGGGGCTATGGCTACACCTTC.

This clone was detected only a few times. The chain has TRBV9 and TRBJ2-3, with D possibly being TRBD2 (5 bases). Deletions cut 1 base from V and 5 bases from J, with 11 bases between. Germline CDR1 is SGDLS and CDR2 is YYNGEE. The CDR3 sequence is 14 residues long. CDR3 residues: CASSVLASLDTQYF. CDR3 DNA: TGTGCCAGCAGCGTATTGGCTAGCTTAGATACGCAGTATTTT.

The DNA of the CDR3 is TGTGCCACCAGCAGCCAGACAGCCTCCTACGAGCAGTACTTC. It codes for CATSSQTASYEQYF. The chain combines TRBV15 with TRBJ2-7; D perhaps matches TRBD1 (5 bases). CDR1 is LNHNV and CDR2 is YYDKDF in the germline V gene (reference sequence). Deletions cut 3 bases from V and 0 bases from J, with 9 bases between. The length of the CDR3 is 14 residues.

J is TRBJ1-5 and V is TRBV2; 8 nucleotides align to TRBD1. The germline CDR1 and CDR2 sequences are SNHLY and FYNNEI. The CDR3 length is 14 residues. The trim removed 8 bases at V and 2 bases at J, leaving 5 bases unmatched. Here the CDR3 DNA reads TGTGCCAGCCGGACAGGGACTGGCAATCAGCCCCAGCATTTT. Protein sequence: CASRTGTGNQPQHF. The full variable domain, in which reference TRBV2 and TRBJ1-5 provide the parts outside the CDR3, is EPEVTQTPSHQVTQMGQEVILRCVPISNHLYFYWYRQILGQKVEFLVSFYNNEISEKSEIFDDQFSVERPDGSNFTLKIRSTKLEDSAMYFCASRTGTGNQPQHFGDGTRLSIL.

The chain links TRBV9 to TRBJ1-5; no clear D. Trimming removed 0 bases from V and 0 bases from J, with 7 bases in between. The CDR3 sequence is 15 residues long. CDR1 and CDR2 from the germline V gene are SGDLS and YYNGEE. CDR3 amino acids: CASSVAEGSNQPQHF. The CDR3 DNA reads as TGTGCCAGCAGCGTAGCTGAGGGTAGCAATCAGCCCCAGCATTTT.

The chain joins TRBV2 to TRBJ2-5; D perhaps matches TRBD1 (6 bases). The CDR3 extends over 15 amino acids. CDR1 is SNHLY and CDR2 is FYNNEI in the germline V gene. Between the trimmed V and J ends, which lost 4 bases and 5 bases, there was a span of 17 bases. The CDR3 sequence: CASSVEAGAWETQYF. In DNA form, the CDR3 reads TGTGCCAGCAGTGTCGAGGCAGGGGCCTGGGAGACCCAGTACTTC.

J is TRBJ2-7 and V is TRBV4-1; perhaps TRBD2 as D (5 bases). Germline CDR1 and CDR2: MGHRA and YSYEKL. V was shortened by 1 base and J by 4 bases, with 8 bases between the two germline ends. The CDR3 consists of 13 residues. CDR3 region: CASSQARGYEQYF. Here the CDR3 DNA reads TGCGCCAGCAGCCAAGCCCGGGGATACGAGCAGTACTTC.

The chain is built from TRBV5-1 and TRBJ2-3; 8 bases are shared with TRBD2. The CDR3 extends over 18 amino acids. Trimming removed 4 bases from V and 3 bases from J; junction bases left unmatched: 16. The germline V gene encodes CDR1 SGHRS and CDR2 YFSETQ. The CDR3 DNA reads as TGCGCCAGCAGCCTGGTAGGGGGACTAGGCTTTTCGACAGATACGCAGTATTTT. Amino acid sequence: CASSLVGGLGFSTDTQYF.

This chain uses TRBV28 with TRBJ1-3, with 8 bases fitting TRBD1. Germline V gene data show CDR1 as MDHEN and CDR2 as SYDVKM. J lost 4 bases, V lost 2 bases, and 7 bases had no gene match. The CDR3 is 16 residues long. CDR3 sequence: CASSLRSRGPGNTIYF. DNA for the CDR3: TGTGCCAGCAGTTTACGGTCCAGGGGGCCAGGAAACACCATATATTTT.

This sequence joins TRBV3-1 (or the pseudogene TRBV3-2) and TRBJ2-1; tentative D call: TRBD2 (6 bases). V lost 4 bases, J lost 9 bases, and 16 bases lay in between. CDR3 length equals 14 residues. CDR1 LGHDT and CDR2 YNNKEL come from the germline V gene (reference sequence). CDR3 amino acids: CASSLEVLGGEQFF. CDR3 nucleotides: TGTGCCAGCAGCCTAGAGGTTTTGGGGGGTGAGCAGTTCTTC.

This clone appeared a single time. The chain combines TRBV3-1 (or the pseudogene TRBV3-2) with TRBJ1-2, with TRBD1 as a possible D gene (5 bases). CDR3 length: 13 amino acids. V dropped 1 base and J dropped 4 bases, with 7 bases sitting between them. Per the germline V gene, CDR1 is LGHDT and CDR2 is YNNKEL (reference sequence). The CDR3 loop is CASSQGQGYGYTF. The CDR3, as DNA: TGTGCCAGCAGCCAAGGGCAGGGCTATGGCTACACCTTC.

This clone was counted only a few times. The J gene is TRBJ2-2, the V gene TRBV9; D gene uncertain. Germline V lookup: CDR1 SGDLS, CDR2 YYNGEE. Deletions cut 0 bases from V and 6 bases from J, with 6 bases between. This CDR3 comprises 13 residues. CDR3 protein: CASSVESAGELFF. Written as DNA, the CDR3 is TGTGCCAGCAGCGTAGAGAGTGCCGGGGAGCTGTTTTTT. The variable domain in full, with the rest retrieved from reference TRBV9 and TRBJ2-2, is DSGVTQTPKHLITATGQRVTLRCSPRSGDLSVYWYQQSLDQGLQFLIQYYNGEERAKGNILERFSAQQFPDLHSELNLSSLELGDSALYFCASSVESAGELFFGEGSRLTVL.

The genes are TRBV7-2 and TRBJ2-5; the match to TRBD2 covers 11 bases. V trimming: 5 bases; J trimming: 2 bases; junction bases outside the gene matches: 4. CDR1 and CDR2 from the germline V gene are SGHTA and FQGNSA. The CDR3 runs to 15 residues. Here the CDR3 DNA reads TGTGCCAGCAGCAAAAGGACTAGCGGGCAAGAGACCCAGTACTTC. Translating it yields CASSKRTSGQETQYF.

The V call is TRBV5-4, the J call TRBJ1-5; no definite D call. The CDR3 covers 15 residues. V was shortened by 1 base and J by 4 bases, with 12 bases between the two germline ends. Per germline, CDR1 SGHNT and CDR2 YYREEE (reference sequence). DNA of the CDR3: TGTGCCAGCAGCTTGCTTCTAACAGCTAATCAGCCCCAGCATTTT. Its protein is CASSLLLTANQPQHF.

This sequence joins TRBV6-5 and TRBJ1-1, with a possible D match to TRBD1 (6 bases). V was shortened by 7 bases and J by 5 bases, with 14 bases between the two germline ends. The CDR3 is 13 amino acids. CDR1 MNHEY and CDR2 SVGAGI come from the germline V gene. The CDR3 nucleotides are TGTGCCAGCACTACGGACAGAAGAACTGAAGCTTTCTTT. Translation gives CASTTDRRTEAFF.

The gene calls are TRBV29-1 and TRBJ1-1; 7 nucleotides align to TRBD1. Per germline, CDR1 SQVTM and CDR2 ANQGSEA. This CDR3 contains 12 residues. With 5 bases clipped from V and 1 base from J, the junction kept 1 base outside the gene matches. Written as DNA, the CDR3 is TGCAGCGTTAACAGGGGGAACACTGAAGCTTTCTTT. Amino acids: CSVNRGNTEAFF. Full variable domain (remainder filled in from reference TRBV29-1 and TRBJ1-1): SAVISQKPSRDICQRGTSLTIQCQVDSQVTMMFWYRQQPGQSLTLIATANQGSEATYESGFVIDKFPISRPNLTFSTLTVSNMSPEDSSIYLCSVNRGNTEAFFGQGTRLTVV.

The V and J genes are TRBV28 and TRBJ2-1; D might be TRBD1 (6 bases). Germline CDR1 reads MDHEN; CDR2 reads SYDVKM. Deletions cut 6 bases from V and 2 bases from J, with 14 bases between. CDR3 length equals 15 residues. The CDR3 DNA is TGTGCCAGCAGAACCGGGCAGGGGACCTACAATGAGCAGTTCTTC. Its protein is CASRTGQGTYNEQFF.

The chain combines TRBV15 with TRBJ1-5; perhaps TRBD1 as D (5 bases). The V gene lost 3 bases and the J gene lost 1 base, with 10 bases spanning the gap. CDR1 is LNHNV, CDR2 YYDKDF, per germline (reference sequence). The CDR3 length is 15 residues. CDR3 in DNA: TGTGCCACCAGCAGCCGGGACTACAGCAATCAGCCCCAGCATTTT. Translated, it gives CATSSRDYSNQPQHF.

The CDR3 here is CASSQGFEFVGQVYNEQFF. CDR3 bases: TGTGCCAGCAGCCAAGGTTTTGAGTTCGTGGGACAGGTGTACAATGAGCAGTTCTTC. The V and J genes are TRBV3-1 (or the pseudogene TRBV3-2) and TRBJ2-1, with 8 bases matching TRBD1. The CDR3 extends over 19 amino acids. J gave up 4 bases and V 1 base, and 15 bases lay outside the gene matches. The germline gives CDR1 LGHDT, CDR2 YNNKEL (reference sequence).